One sample yielded the 18 T cell receptor beta chains listed below, sequenced in a study of blood T cells in healthy people across ages. Primers used in a second PCR of about 7 to 12 cycles were a sample-barcoded 5' primer and a J-beta primer mix. TCRdb analysed the 5' RACE reads with MiXCR anew, one entry per CDR3 protein. The profile covers about 1.1 million distinct CDR3 sequences, with less than 45% appearing a single time and roughly 13% taken by the ten largest. Sequences were obtained from blood. The receptors originated from a man aged 18 to 30 in good health.

This clonotype was seen a few times. The chain employs TRBV4-3 and TRBJ2-4, with D perhaps given as TRBD1 or TRBD2 (7 bases each). The CDR3 spans 17 residues. CDR1 is LGHNA, CDR2 YSLEER, per germline. V shed 1 base and J shed 2 bases, with 15 bases lying between them. The CDR3 region is CASSQGGLGGTKNIQYF. The CDR3 nucleotides are TGCGCCAGCAGCCAAGGAGGACTAGGGGGCACCAAAAACATTCAGTACTTC.

This sequence joins TRBV27 and TRBJ2-1; 9 bases are a match to TRBD1. Germline CDR1 MNHEY, CDR2 SMNVEV (reference sequence). V lost 6 bases and J lost 2; bases outside the gene matches: 5. This CDR3 has 15 amino acids. CDR3 amino acids: CASSSTGGAYNEQFF. The CDR3 DNA reads as TGTGCCAGCAGCTCGACAGGGGGGGCCTACAATGAGCAGTTCTTC.

This clonotype has just a few counts. The rearrangement uses TRBV24-1 and TRBJ2-5, with D possibly called TRBD1 or TRBD2 (5 bases each). Trimming left V 0 bases short and J 1 base short, with 5 bases between. This CDR3 is built from 14 residues. Germline V CDR1 and CDR2: KGHDR, SFDVKD. This CDR3 is CATSDLGGQETQYF. CDR3 coding DNA: TGTGCCACCAGTGATTTGGGGGGCCAAGAGACCCAGTACTTC.

This clonotype occurred a few times. CDR3 residues: CASSQVFGRAETQYF. The CDR3 DNA is TGCGCCAGCAGCCAAGTTTTCGGCAGGGCAGAGACCCAGTACTTC. The rearrangement uses TRBV4-3 and TRBJ2-5; maybe TRBD1 (5 bases). Trimming took 1 base from V and 4 from J, leaving 13 bases between them. The CDR3 extends over 15 amino acids. Germline V gene data show CDR1 as LGHNA and CDR2 as YSLEER.

This clonotype was seen a few times. The chain links TRBV12-3 or TRBV12-4 to TRBJ2-5; the match to TRBD1 covers 9 bases. V lost 7 bases to trimming and J lost 5 bases; unmatched junction nucleotides: 8. There are 14 residues in the CDR3. CDR3 sequence reads: CASIRTGDSETQYF. CDR3 nucleotides: TGTGCCAGCATTCGGACAGGGGATTCGGAGACCCAGTACTTC.

This clonotype was seen a handful of times. The chain joins TRBV5-1 to TRBJ1-4; TRBD1 matches at 10 bases. CDR1 SGHRS and CDR2 YFSETQ come from the germline V gene. V dropped 4 bases and J dropped 7; count of bases not matched to a gene: 10. The CDR3 contains 16 residues. CDR3 bases: TGCGCCAGCAGCAGGACGACAGGGGGCGCGGGTGAAAAACTGTTTTTT. Its translation is CASSRTTGGAGEKLFF.

This clonotype was seen a few times. The V and J genes are TRBV5-5 and TRBJ2-1; TRBD1 matches 8 bases. V lost 0 bases, J lost 4 bases, and 9 bases stayed unmatched. This CDR3 is 17 amino acids long. Germline lookup yields CDR1 SGHKS and CDR2 YYEKEE (reference sequence). The CDR3 DNA follows: TGTGCCAGCAGCTTGGCGGTTGGGACAGGTGTTTACAATGAGCAGTTCTTC. Amino acids: CASSLAVGTGVYNEQFF.

The chain employs TRBV29-1 and TRBJ2-1; 8 bases line up with TRBD1. The DNA end is more similar to TRBJ2-7, so the J call may be wrong. The CDR3 consists of 14 residues. Germline values: CDR1 SQVTM, CDR2 ANQGSEA. The CDR3 here is CSVELRTGYNEQYF. Here the CDR3 DNA reads TGCAGCGTTGAACTTAGGACAGGGTACAATGAGCAGTACTTC.

This clonotype was counted between two and nine times. V usage is TRBV2 and J usage is TRBJ1-4, with D tentatively TRBD1 (5 bases). The germline V and J ends were trimmed by 4 bases and 3 bases, with 12 bases remaining between them. From germline, CDR1 is SNHLY and CDR2 FYNNEI. This CDR3 contains 15 residues. The CDR3 DNA is TGTGCCAGCAGTGTAGGGGCGCGAGCTAATGAAAAACTGTTTTTT. Its protein product is CASSVGARANEKLFF.

This clonotype occurred a few times. The chain uses TRBV6-2 or TRBV6-3 and TRBJ2-3; D gene ambiguous. The V gene's germline CDR1 is MNHEY and CDR2 SVGEGT. V was cut by 0 bases and J by 2 bases, with 18 bases left in between. The CDR3 is made up of 18 amino acids. The CDR3 coding sequence is TGTGCCAGCAGTTACTCGACATGGTCTGCAGAACTCACAGATACGCAGTATTTT. Translating it yields CASSYSTWSAELTDTQYF.

The chain links TRBV25-1 to TRBJ1-5; no reliable D call. The V end was cut by 0 bases, the J end by 4 bases, with 7 bases between. Germline CDR1 is MGHDK and CDR2 is SYGVNS. This CDR3 contains 14 residues. In DNA form, the CDR3 reads TGTGCCAGCAGTGAATATCATGGGAATCAGCCCCAGCATTTT. Translation: CASSEYHGNQPQHF.

The J gene is TRBJ2-6, the V gene TRBV20-1, with D tentatively TRBD2 (6 bases). V was shortened by 0 bases and J by 0 bases, with 12 bases between the two germline ends. The CDR3 consists of 17 residues. Germline V gene sequence: CDR1 DFQATT, CDR2 SNEGSKA (reference sequence). CDR3 region: CSARDLAGLSGANVLTF. CDR3 in DNA: TGCAGTGCTAGAGATCTGGCGGGACTCTCTGGGGCCAACGTCCTGACTTTC.

In this sample, this clonotype turned up many times. V is TRBV3-1 and J is TRBJ1-2; D remains unclear. The CDR3 sequence is 14 residues long. V shed 0 bases and J shed 4 bases, with 9 bases lying between them. Per the germline V gene, CDR1 is LGHDT and CDR2 is YNNKEL (reference sequence). CDR3 nucleotides: TGTGCCAGCAGCCAAGATGGGCGTGTCTATGGCTACACCTTC. Amino acid sequence: CASSQDGRVYGYTF.

V gene TRBV6-2 or TRBV6-3 combines with J gene TRBJ2-1, with a tentative D call TRBD1 (6 bases). Germline V gives CDR1 MNHEY, CDR2 SVGEGT. With 5 bases removed from V and 4 bases from J, the gap between germline ends came to 27 bases. CDR3 length: 19 residues. The CDR3, as DNA: TGTGCCAGCAGTCCCCTAAGGGACACCCCTGTACTGGGGTACAATGAGCAGTTCTTC. This translates into CASSPLRDTPVLGYNEQFF.

The genes are TRBV3-1 and TRBJ1-6; the D is unclear. The CDR3 is 14 residues long. V was clipped by 0 bases and J by 9 bases, with 9 bases between them. Germline V gives CDR1 LGHDT, CDR2 YNNKEL (reference sequence). Here the CDR3 reads CASSQEARVSPLHF. Here the CDR3 DNA reads TGTGCCAGCAGCCAAGAAGCCCGGGTTTCACCCCTCCACTTT.

This clonotype appeared a few times. The chain joins TRBV20-1 to TRBJ2-1; D gene ambiguous. The end of the DNA aligns better with TRBJ2-7, so the J call may be wrong. Germline lookup yields CDR1 DFQATT and CDR2 SNEGSKA (reference sequence). The CDR3 runs to 10 residues. CDR3 bases: TGCAGTGCTAGCTACAATGAGCAGTACTTC. Residues: CSASYNEQYF.

The V gene is TRBV20-1, the J gene TRBJ1-4, with unresolved D. The CDR3 consists of 15 residues. The ends were cut back, 1 base at V and 2 bases at J, with 11 bases in the middle. CDR1 is DFQATT, CDR2 SNEGSKA, per germline (reference sequence). The CDR3 bases are TGCAGTGCTAGAGGCCCCACCCTTACTAATGAAAAACTGTTTTTT. It yields the protein CSARGPTLTNEKLFF.

This clonotype was detected ten times or more. V and J are TRBV10-3 and TRBJ1-4; D perhaps matches TRBD1 (5 bases). Between the trimmed V and J ends, which lost 11 bases and 4 bases, there was a span of 17 bases. CDR1 is ENHRY and CDR2 is SYGVKD in the germline V gene. The CDR3 length is 14 residues. CDR3 amino acids: CAAGALRDNEKLFF. For the CDR3, the DNA is TGTGCCGCCGGGGCCCTACGGGATAATGAAAAACTGTTTTTT.